What follows are 7 T cell receptor beta chains derived from one specimen sequenced in a study of Graves' ophthalmopathy and Graves' hyperthyroidism. As the template, RNA transcripts were used to amplify TCR beta CDR3 regions. HTBI primers served in a first-round RT-PCR, which a second-round multiplex PCR followed. TCRdb passed the multiplex PCR reads through MiXCR, listing each CDR3 protein once. This repertoire shows around 170,000 distinct CDR3 sequences, 30% to 45% found once; its top ten account for approximately 5.5%. The sequenced sample consisted of peripheral blood. All receptors come from a woman aged 40 to 50 with Graves' ophthalmopathy.

This chain links TRBV20-1 with TRBJ1-1, with TRBD1 matching over 10 bases. CDR3 length: 14 amino acids. CDR1 is DFQATT, CDR2 SNEGSKA, per germline (reference sequence). The trim removed 6 bases at V and 2 bases at J, leaving 6 bases unmatched. The CDR3 here is CSAPGTGANTEAFF. For the CDR3, the DNA is TGCAGTGCCCCCGGGACAGGGGCCAACACTGAAGCTTTCTTT.

The rearrangement links TRBV28 to TRBJ2-5; the D is unclear. Germline values: CDR1 MDHEN, CDR2 SYDVKM. The length of the CDR3 is 15 residues. Trimming left V 4 bases short and J 6 bases short, with 18 bases between. The CDR3 sequence is CASSSEEVLAKTQYF. CDR3 nucleotide sequence: TGTGCCAGCAGTTCAGAGGAAGTACTCGCAAAGACCCAGTACTTC.

The chain combines TRBV6-1 with TRBJ1-1, with 9 bases identical to TRBD1. This CDR3 has 14 amino acids. The germline V gene encodes CDR1 MNHNS and CDR2 SASEGT. Trimming at V came to 6 bases and at J to 12 bases, leaving 14 bases not matched to a gene. This CDR3 reads CASRNEGQGLTPFF. CDR3 DNA: TGTGCCAGCAGAAACGAAGGACAGGGGCTTACACCTTTCTTT.

This clonotype was counted many times. J is TRBJ1-2 and V is TRBV12-3 or TRBV12-4, with TRBD1 as a possible D gene (6 bases). The length of the CDR3 is 13 residues. Trimming pared 1 base from V and 4 bases from J, leaving 7 bases between. CDR3 DNA sequence: TGTGCCAGCAGTTTAGTGGACAGCTATGGCTACACCTTC. Protein product: CASSLVDSYGYTF.

This clonotype was seen a handful of times. This chain uses TRBV6-5 with TRBJ1-2; no definite D call. Germline V gives CDR1 MNHEY, CDR2 SVGAGI. The CDR3 spans 14 residues. V lost 0 bases and J lost 3, with 8 bases in between. The CDR3 DNA is TGTGCCAGCAGTTACTCGATAGGAGACTATGGCTACACCTTC. Amino acids: CASSYSIGDYGYTF.

The chain links TRBV6-5 to TRBJ1-1; D unresolved. This CDR3 is 17 amino acids long. The germline V gene encodes CDR1 MNHEY and CDR2 SVGAGI. Trimming took off 0 bases at V and 1 base at J, with 15 bases between the two ends. CDR3 bases: TGTGCCAGCAGTTACTCCCCCGGGCCAGTAACGAACACTGAAGCTTTCTTT. It codes for CASSYSPGPVTNTEAFF.

This clonotype was counted at least ten times. The chain recombines TRBV18 with TRBJ1-1; no definite D call. V lost 2 bases to trimming and J lost 3 bases, with 7 bases between them. The CDR3 runs to 13 residues. Looked up from germline, CDR1 is KGHSH and CDR2 is LQKENI. This CDR3 reads CASSPGTYTEAFF. The CDR3 nucleotides are TGTGCCAGCTCACCAGGCACCTACACTGAAGCTTTCTTT. Full variable domain (rest looked up from reference TRBV18 and TRBJ1-1): NAGVMQNPRHLVRRRGQEARLRCSPMKGHSHVYWYRQLPEEGLKFMVYLQKENIIDESGMPKERFSAEFPKEGPSILRIQQVVRGDSAAYFCASSPGTYTEAFFGQGTRLTVV.